Sequencing of this T cell receptor beta chain was carried out in a study of T cells in Graves' hyperthyroidism and ophthalmopathy. Study-level points and caveats: Blood also carried most thyroid clonotypes expanded above 0.001.

From germline, CDR1 is SGHDT and CDR2 YYEEEE. V dropped 4 bases and J dropped 6 bases, with 13 bases sitting between them. CDR3 length equals 13 residues. Subjects with ophthalmopathy showed a Clinical Activity Score no lower than 3, a NOSPECS grade no lower than 4, and a duration shorter than 3 months. TCR beta CDR3 sequences were amplified from RNA transcripts. During a first-round RT-PCR of the TCR CDR3, the HTBI primer set was used. TCRdb reprocessed the multiplex PCR reads via MiXCR and lists one record per CDR3 protein. This table has more than 300,000 distinct CDR3 sequences, about 14% appearing once. This clonotype was counted many times. Its target is unknown.

This chain links TRBV5-6 with TRBJ1-1; D unclear. This clonotype originated in a woman in her 30s with Graves' ophthalmopathy. The material sequenced was blood. The DNA of the CDR3 is TGTGCCAGCAGCCCGGGAGGAGTCTCTGAAGCTTTCTTT. It encodes CASSPGGVSEAFF.